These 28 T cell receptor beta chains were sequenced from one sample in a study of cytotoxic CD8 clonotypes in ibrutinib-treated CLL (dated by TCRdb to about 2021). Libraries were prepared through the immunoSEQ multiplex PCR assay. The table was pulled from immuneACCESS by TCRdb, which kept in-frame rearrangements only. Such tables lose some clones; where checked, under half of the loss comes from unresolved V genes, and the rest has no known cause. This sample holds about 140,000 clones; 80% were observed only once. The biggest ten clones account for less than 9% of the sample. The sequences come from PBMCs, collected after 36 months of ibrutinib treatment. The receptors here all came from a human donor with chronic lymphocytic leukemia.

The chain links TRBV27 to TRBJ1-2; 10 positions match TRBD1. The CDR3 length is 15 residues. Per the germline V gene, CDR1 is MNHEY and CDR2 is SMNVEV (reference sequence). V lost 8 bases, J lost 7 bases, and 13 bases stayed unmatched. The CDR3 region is CASGGTGAGHSGYTF. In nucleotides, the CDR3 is TGTGCCAGCGGGGGGACAGGGGCTGGTCATAGTGGCTACACCTTC.

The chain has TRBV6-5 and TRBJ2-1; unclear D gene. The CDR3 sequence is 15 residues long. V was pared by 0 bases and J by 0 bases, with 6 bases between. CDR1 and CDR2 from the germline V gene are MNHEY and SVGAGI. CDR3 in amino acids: CASSYSASSYNEQFF. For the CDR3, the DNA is TGTGCCAGCAGTTACTCCGCGAGCTCCTACAATGAGCAGTTCTTC.

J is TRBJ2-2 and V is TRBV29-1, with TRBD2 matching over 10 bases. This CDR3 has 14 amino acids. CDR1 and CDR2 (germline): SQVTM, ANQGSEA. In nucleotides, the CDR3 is TGCTCGGGAGCGGGGGGGCCGAACACCGGGGAGCTGTTTTTT. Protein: CSGAGGPNTGELFF.

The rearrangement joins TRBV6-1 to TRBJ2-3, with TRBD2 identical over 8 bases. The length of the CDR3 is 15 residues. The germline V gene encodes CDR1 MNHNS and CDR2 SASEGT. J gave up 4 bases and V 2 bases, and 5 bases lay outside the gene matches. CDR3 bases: TGTGCCAGCAGTGAACGGGGGGGGTGGCCAGATACGCAGTATTTT. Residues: CASSERGGWPDTQYF.

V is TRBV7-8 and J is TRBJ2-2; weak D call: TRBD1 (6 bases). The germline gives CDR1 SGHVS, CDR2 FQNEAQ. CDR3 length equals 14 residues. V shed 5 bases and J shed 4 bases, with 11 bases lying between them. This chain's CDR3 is CASSPPTGTGELFF. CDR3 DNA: TGTGCCAGCAGCCCCCCGACAGGCACCGGGGAGCTGTTTTTT.

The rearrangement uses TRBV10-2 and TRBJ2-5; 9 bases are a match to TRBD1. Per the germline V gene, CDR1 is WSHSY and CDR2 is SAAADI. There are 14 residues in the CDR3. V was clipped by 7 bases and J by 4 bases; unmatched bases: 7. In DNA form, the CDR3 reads TGCGCCAGCAAACAGGGGGCGCGTCGAGAGACCCAGTACTTC. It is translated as CASKQGARRETQYF.

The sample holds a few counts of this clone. The CDR3 DNA follows: TGTGCCACCAGCAGAGTGGTAGGGACTGCGAGCAATCAGCCCCAGCATTTT. Protein: CATSRVVGTASNQPQHF. This sequence joins TRBV15 and TRBJ1-5, with D possibly matching TRBD1 (5 bases). Trimming took off 1 base at V and 1 base at J, with 14 bases between the two ends. Germline-derived CDR1 and CDR2 are LNHNV and YYDKDF (reference sequence). The length of the CDR3 is 17 residues.

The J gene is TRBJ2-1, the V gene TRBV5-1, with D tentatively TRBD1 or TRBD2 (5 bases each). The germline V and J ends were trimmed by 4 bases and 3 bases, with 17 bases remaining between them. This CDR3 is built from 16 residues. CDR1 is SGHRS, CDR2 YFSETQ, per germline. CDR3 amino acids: CASSPTGDGNYNEQFF. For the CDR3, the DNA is TGCGCCAGCAGCCCGACTGGGGACGGCAACTACAATGAGCAGTTCTTC.

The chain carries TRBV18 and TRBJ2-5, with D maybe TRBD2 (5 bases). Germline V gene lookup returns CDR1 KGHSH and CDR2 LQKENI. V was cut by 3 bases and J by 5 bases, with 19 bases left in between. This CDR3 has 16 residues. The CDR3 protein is CASSPKEGLGVETQYF. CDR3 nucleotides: TGTGCCAGCTCACCCAAGGAAGGACTTGGTGTGGAGACCCAGTACTTC.

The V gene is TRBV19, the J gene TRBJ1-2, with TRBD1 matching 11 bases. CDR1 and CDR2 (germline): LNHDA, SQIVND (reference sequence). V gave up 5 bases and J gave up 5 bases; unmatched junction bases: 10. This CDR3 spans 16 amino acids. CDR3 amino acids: CASSAWDRGTTYGYTF. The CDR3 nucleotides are TGTGCCAGTAGTGCCTGGGACAGGGGGACCACTTATGGCTACACCTTC.

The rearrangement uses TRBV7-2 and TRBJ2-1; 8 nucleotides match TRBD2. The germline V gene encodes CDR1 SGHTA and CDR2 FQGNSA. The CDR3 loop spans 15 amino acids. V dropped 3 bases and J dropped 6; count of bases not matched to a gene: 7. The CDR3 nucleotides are TGTGCCAGCAGCTTCTTTACGGGAGGGGGCAATGAGCAGTTCTTC. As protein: CASSFFTGGGNEQFF.

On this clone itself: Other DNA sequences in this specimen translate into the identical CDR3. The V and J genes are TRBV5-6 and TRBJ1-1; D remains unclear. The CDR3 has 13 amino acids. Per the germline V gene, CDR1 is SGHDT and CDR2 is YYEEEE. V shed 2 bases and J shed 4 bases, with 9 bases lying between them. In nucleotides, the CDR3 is TGTGCCAGCAGCTTAGCCGGATTCACTGAAGCTTTCTTT. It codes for CASSLAGFTEAFF.

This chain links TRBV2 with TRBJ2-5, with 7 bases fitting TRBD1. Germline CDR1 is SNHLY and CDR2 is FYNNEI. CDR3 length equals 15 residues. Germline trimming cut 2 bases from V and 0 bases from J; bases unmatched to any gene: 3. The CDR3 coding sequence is TGTGCCAGCAGTGAAAAGGGGGCCCACCAAGAGACCCAGTACTTC. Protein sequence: CASSEKGAHQETQYF. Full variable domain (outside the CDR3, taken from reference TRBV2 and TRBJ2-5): EPEVTQTPSHQVTQMGQEVILRCVPISNHLYFYWYRQILGQKVEFLVSFYNNEISEKSEIFDDQFSVERPDGSNFTLKIRSTKLEDSAMYFCASSEKGAHQETQYFGPGTRLLVL.

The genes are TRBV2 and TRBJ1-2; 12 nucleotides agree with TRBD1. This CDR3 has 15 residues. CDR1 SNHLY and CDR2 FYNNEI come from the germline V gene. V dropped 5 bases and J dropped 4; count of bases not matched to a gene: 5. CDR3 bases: TGTGCCAGCAGTTCCGGGACAGGGGGCGTCTATGGCTACACCTTC. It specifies CASSSGTGGVYGYTF.

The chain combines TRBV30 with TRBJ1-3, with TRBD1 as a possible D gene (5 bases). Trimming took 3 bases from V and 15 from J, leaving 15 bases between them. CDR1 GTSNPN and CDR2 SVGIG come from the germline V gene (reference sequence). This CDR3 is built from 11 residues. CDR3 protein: CAWSPMGVPYF. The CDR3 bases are TGTGCCTGGAGCCCCATGGGGGTTCCATATTTT.

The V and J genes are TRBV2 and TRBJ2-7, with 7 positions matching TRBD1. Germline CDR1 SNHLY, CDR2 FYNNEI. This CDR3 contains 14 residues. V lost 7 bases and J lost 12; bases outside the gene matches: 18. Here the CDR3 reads CASNLRDSLSSWYF. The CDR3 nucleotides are TGTGCCAGCAACCTCCGGGACAGCCTTAGTTCGTGGTACTTC.

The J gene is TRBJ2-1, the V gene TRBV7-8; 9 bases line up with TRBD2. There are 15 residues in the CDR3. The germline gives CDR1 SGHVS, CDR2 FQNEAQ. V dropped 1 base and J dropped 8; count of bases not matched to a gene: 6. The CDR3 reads CASSLEGSGSDEQFF. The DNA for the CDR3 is TGTGCCAGCAGCTTAGAAGGTAGCGGGAGCGATGAGCAGTTCTTC.

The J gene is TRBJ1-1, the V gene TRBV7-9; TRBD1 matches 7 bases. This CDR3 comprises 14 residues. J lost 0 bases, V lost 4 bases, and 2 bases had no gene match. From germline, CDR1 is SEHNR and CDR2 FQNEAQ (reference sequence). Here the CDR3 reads CASSYGQVNTEAFF. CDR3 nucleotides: TGTGCCAGCAGCTACGGACAGGTGAACACTGAAGCTTTCTTT.

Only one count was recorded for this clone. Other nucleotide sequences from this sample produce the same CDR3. The DNA of the CDR3 is TGTGCCAGCAGCGTAGAAGAGGGGGCCTTATACGAGCAGTACTTC. This sequence encodes CASSVEEGALYEQYF. The rearrangement joins TRBV9 to TRBJ2-7, with 7 bases lining up with TRBD1. V was pared by 0 bases and J by 4 bases, with 7 bases of the junction left unmatched. This CDR3 has 15 residues. Germline-derived CDR1 and CDR2 are SGDLS and YYNGEE.

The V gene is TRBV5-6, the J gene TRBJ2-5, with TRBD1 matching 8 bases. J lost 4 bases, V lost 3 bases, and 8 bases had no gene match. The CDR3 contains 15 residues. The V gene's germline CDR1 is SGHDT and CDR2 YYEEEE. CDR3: CASSSQGAPAETQYF. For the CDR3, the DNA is TGTGCCAGCAGCTCCCAGGGGGCGCCTGCAGAGACCCAGTACTTC.

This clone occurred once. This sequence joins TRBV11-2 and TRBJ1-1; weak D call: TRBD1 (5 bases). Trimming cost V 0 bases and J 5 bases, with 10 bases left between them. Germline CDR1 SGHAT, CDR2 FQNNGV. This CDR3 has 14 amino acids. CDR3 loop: CASSLDTWGTEAFF. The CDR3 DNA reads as TGTGCCAGCAGCTTAGACACCTGGGGGACTGAAGCTTTCTTT.

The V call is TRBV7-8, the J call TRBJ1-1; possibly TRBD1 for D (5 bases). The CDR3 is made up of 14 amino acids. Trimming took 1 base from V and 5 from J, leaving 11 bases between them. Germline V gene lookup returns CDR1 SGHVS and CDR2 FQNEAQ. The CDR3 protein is CASSLEGLWTEAFF. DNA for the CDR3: TGTGCCAGCAGCTTAGAGGGGCTGTGGACTGAAGCTTTCTTT.

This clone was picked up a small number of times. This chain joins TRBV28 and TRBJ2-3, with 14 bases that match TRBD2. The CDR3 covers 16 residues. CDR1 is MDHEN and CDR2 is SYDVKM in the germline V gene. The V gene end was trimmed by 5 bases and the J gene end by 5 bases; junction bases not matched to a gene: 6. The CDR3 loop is CASSLPTSGGVDTQYF. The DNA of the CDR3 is TGTGCCAGCAGTCTCCCGACTAGCGGGGGGGTAGATACGCAGTATTTT.

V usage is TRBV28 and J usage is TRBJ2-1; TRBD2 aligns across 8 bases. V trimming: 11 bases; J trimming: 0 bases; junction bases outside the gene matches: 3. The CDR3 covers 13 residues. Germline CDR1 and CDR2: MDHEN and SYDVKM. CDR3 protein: CAAREGSYNEQFF. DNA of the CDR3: TGTGCCGCTCGGGAGGGCTCCTACAATGAGCAGTTCTTC.

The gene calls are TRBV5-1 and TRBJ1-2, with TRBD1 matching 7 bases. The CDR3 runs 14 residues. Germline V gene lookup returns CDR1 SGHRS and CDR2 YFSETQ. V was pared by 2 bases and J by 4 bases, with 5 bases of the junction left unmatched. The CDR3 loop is CASSFMTGSYGYTF. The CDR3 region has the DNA TGCGCCAGCAGCTTCATGACAGGGTCCTATGGCTACACCTTC.

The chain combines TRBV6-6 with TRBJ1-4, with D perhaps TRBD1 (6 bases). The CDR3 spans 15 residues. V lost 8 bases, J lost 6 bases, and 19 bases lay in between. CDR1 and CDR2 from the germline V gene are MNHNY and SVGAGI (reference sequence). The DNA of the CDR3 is TGTGCCAGCGGCGGATTAAGAAAGGGGGATGAAAAACTGTTTTTT. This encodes CASGGLRKGDEKLFF.

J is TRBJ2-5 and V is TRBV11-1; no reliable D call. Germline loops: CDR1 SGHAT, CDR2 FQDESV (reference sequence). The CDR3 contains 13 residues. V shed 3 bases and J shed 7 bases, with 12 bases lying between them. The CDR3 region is CASSFPALGTQYF. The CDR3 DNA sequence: TGTGCCAGCAGCTTCCCGGCCTTAGGGACCCAGTACTTC.

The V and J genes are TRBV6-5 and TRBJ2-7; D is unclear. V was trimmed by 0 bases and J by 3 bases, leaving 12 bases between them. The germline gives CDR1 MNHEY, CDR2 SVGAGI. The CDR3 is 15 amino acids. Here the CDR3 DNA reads TGTGCCAGCAGTTACTCGAGAGTAGGGCACTACGAGCAGTACTTC. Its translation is CASSYSRVGHYEQYF.